The 10 T cell receptor beta chains presented below share a single source sample, sequenced in a study of PD-1 blockade in classical Hodgkin lymphoma. Profiled with immunoSEQ multiplex PCR; TCRdb holds only in-frame clones, not every one. The sample lists over 35,000 clones, roughly 86% occurring once. There was relapse after autologous stem cell transplantation in every patient, and there was variation in brentuximab vedotin exposure. The material sequenced was peripheral blood mononuclear cells (PBMCs), taken before the second cycle of nivolumab. All receptors come from a human donor with classical Hodgkin lymphoma.

The chain is built from TRBV5-6 and TRBJ2-2, with D perhaps matching TRBD1 (6 bases). The V and J ends lost 3 bases and 3 bases respectively, with 12 bases between them. Per the germline V gene, CDR1 is SGHDT and CDR2 is YYEEEE. The CDR3 sequence is 15 residues long. The DNA of the CDR3 is TGTGCCAGCAGCTCAGGACAGACTTACACCGGGGAGCTGTTTTTT. It is translated as CASSSGQTYTGELFF.

The V gene is TRBV6-1, the J gene TRBJ2-2; maybe TRBD2 (6 bases). The V end lost 7 bases, the J end lost 2 bases, and 14 bases lay between the germline ends. The CDR3 loop spans 15 amino acids. The germline V gene has CDR1 MNHNS and CDR2 SASEGT. CDR3 region: CASTAGTPNTGELFF. The CDR3 DNA is TGTGCCAGCACCGCGGGAACCCCCAACACCGGGGAGCTGTTTTTT.

The chain combines TRBV19 with TRBJ2-1; D might be TRBD1 or TRBD2, each matching 7 bases. This CDR3 has 13 residues. The germline gives CDR1 LNHDA, CDR2 SQIVND (reference sequence). Deletions cut 3 bases from V and 9 bases from J, with 12 bases between. CDR3 amino acids: CASSMGRGGEQFF. CDR3 nucleotides: TGTGCCAGTAGTATGGGCAGGGGGGGTGAGCAGTTCTTC. The variable domain in full, with the rest retrieved from reference TRBV19 and TRBJ2-1, is DGGITQSPKYLFRKEGQNVTLSCEQNLNHDAMYWYRQDPGQGLRLIYYSQIVNDFQKGDIAEGYSVSREKKESFPLTVTSAQKNPTAFYLCASSMGRGGEQFFGPGTRLTVL.

V gene TRBV5-6 combines with J gene TRBJ2-7, with 8 positions matching TRBD1. CDR3 length equals 15 residues. CDR1 is SGHDT, CDR2 YYEEEE, per germline. With V trimmed by 1 base and J by 7 bases, 10 bases remained unmatched. As DNA, the CDR3 is TGTGCCAGCAGCTTGACCGACAGGGGAGCTTGGGAGCAGTACTTC. Its protein is CASSLTDRGAWEQYF.

The J gene is TRBJ2-1, the V gene TRBV4-2, with D perhaps TRBD1 (5 bases). With 3 bases removed from V and 7 bases from J, the gap between germline ends came to 10 bases. This CDR3 has 13 residues. Germline CDR1 is LGHNA and CDR2 is YNFKEQ. For the CDR3, the DNA is TGTGCCAGCAGCCAGGGCAGGGATAATGAGCAGTTCTTC. As protein: CASSQGRDNEQFF.

This clone was observed a handful of times. The chain links TRBV5-6 to TRBJ1-2, with D uncertain. The CDR3 is 13 residues long. In germline, CDR1 is SGHDT, CDR2 YYEEEE. V was shortened by 0 bases and J by 2 bases, with 5 bases between the two germline ends. CDR3 amino acids: CASSLEGNYGYTF. As DNA, the CDR3 is TGTGCCAGCAGCTTGGAAGGGAACTATGGCTACACCTTC.

This rearrangement joins TRBV29-1 to TRBJ2-5; D is perhaps TRBD1 or TRBD2 (7 bases each). The germline V and J ends were trimmed by 6 bases and 5 bases, with 13 bases remaining between them. Germline V lookup: CDR1 SQVTM, CDR2 ANQGSEA. CDR3 length equals 12 residues. As DNA, the CDR3 is TGCAGCGTGTACAGGGGAGGGGAGACCCAGTACTTC. It encodes CSVYRGGETQYF.

This rearrangement joins TRBV28 to TRBJ1-1; maybe TRBD1 (6 bases). The CDR3 totals 14 residues. Germline V lookup: CDR1 MDHEN, CDR2 SYDVKM. V lost 5 bases to trimming and J lost 3 bases, with 13 bases between them. CDR3 sequence reads: CASSRGQLYTEAFF. The DNA of the CDR3 is TGTGCCAGCAGTCGTGGACAGTTGTACACTGAAGCTTTCTTT.

CDR3 sequence reads: CASSLAGGRNRSYEQYF. The CDR3 DNA follows: TGTGCCAGCAGCTTGGCGGGCGGGAGAAATAGGTCCTACGAGCAGTACTTC. J is TRBJ2-7 and V is TRBV5-4; 7 positions match TRBD2. The V and J ends lost 0 bases and 1 base, in that order; junction bases with no gene match: 10. This CDR3 comprises 17 residues. Germline loops: CDR1 SGHNT, CDR2 YYREEE (reference sequence).

V and J are TRBV19 and TRBJ1-5; possibly TRBD1 for D (6 bases). Germline CDR1 reads LNHDA; CDR2 reads SQIVND (reference sequence). The CDR3 has 18 residues. Trimming removed 5 bases at V and 3 bases at J, with 23 bases between. The CDR3 DNA is TGTGCCAGTAGTCCACGTTGGGGGGCGTTGGATACCAATCAGCCCCAGCATTTT. It specifies CASSPRWGALDTNQPQHF.